The 3 T cell receptor beta chains presented below share a single source sample, sequenced in a study of T cells in localized non-small cell lung cancer. Clones were sequenced by immunoSEQ multiplex PCR, and TCRdb holds only the in-frame ones, with some missing. The sample records some 15,000 clones, around 83% being singletons. Sequenced here: peripheral blood, sampled before any cancer treatment. The receptor set was obtained from a female donor of 60 years or more with stage I squamous cell lung carcinoma.

The chain links TRBV5-4 to TRBJ2-7; D gene ambiguous. The germline gives CDR1 SGHNT, CDR2 YYREEE (reference sequence). This CDR3 contains 12 residues. Trimming cost V 0 bases and J 5 bases, with 6 bases left between them. Here the CDR3 reads CASSLVGDEQYF. In DNA, the CDR3 is TGTGCCAGCAGCTTGGTTGGGGACGAGCAGTACTTC.

The chain is built from TRBV6-4 and TRBJ2-1; either TRBD1 or TRBD2 may supply D (5 bases each). CDR3 length equals 16 residues. Trimming took 2 bases from V and 0 from J, leaving 11 bases between them. Germline loops: CDR1 MRHNA, CDR2 SNTAGT. The CDR3 nucleotides read TGTGCCAGCAGTGACGGGGACGTCAGCTCCTACAATGAGCAGTTCTTC. Translation gives CASSDGDVSSYNEQFF.

The V and J genes are TRBV10-3 and TRBJ1-2, with D perhaps matching TRBD1 (6 bases). The CDR3 has 15 residues. V lost 2 bases to trimming and J lost 4 bases, with 14 bases between them. Per the germline V gene, CDR1 is ENHRY and CDR2 is SYGVKD. The CDR3 is CAISEEGEWVYGYTF. CDR3 nucleotides: TGTGCCATCAGTGAGGAGGGGGAGTGGGTCTATGGCTACACCTTC.